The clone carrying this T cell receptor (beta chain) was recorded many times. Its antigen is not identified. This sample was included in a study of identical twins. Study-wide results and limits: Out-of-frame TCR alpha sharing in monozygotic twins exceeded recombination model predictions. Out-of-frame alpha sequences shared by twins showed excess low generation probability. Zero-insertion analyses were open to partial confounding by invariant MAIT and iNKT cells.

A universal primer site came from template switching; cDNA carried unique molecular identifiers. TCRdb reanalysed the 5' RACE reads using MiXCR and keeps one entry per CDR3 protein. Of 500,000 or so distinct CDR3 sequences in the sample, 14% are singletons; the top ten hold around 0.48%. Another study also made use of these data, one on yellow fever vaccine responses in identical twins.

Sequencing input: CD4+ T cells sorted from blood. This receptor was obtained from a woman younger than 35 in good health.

Written as DNA, the CDR3 is TGTGCCATCAGTGAAAACAGGGGGGGGACCGGGGAGCTGTTTTTT. Protein sequence: CAISENRGGTGELFF. This chain connects TRBV10-3 to TRBJ2-2, with a weak D call TRBD1 (8 bases). The V and J ends lost 3 bases and 5 bases respectively, with 13 bases between them. CDR3 size: 15 residues. Germline assignment: CDR1 ENHRY and CDR2 SYGVKD.